One sample yielded the 9 T cell receptor beta chains listed below, sequenced in a study of T-cell memory formation after mild COVID-19 (dated by TCRdb to the early 2020s). Receptors were amplified or captured by 5' RACE. The sequencer was an Illumina NovaSeq 6000. TCRdb reworked the public reads: Q25 trimming with fastp, MiXCR clone assembly, productive beta chains retained. One record per CDR3 amino acid sequence lists the most common genes and DNA. The sample has roughly 250,000 distinct CDR3 sequences on record, roughly 15% of them singletons. About 3.5% of the sample rests with the top ten. Sequencing was performed on PBMCs or a T cell subset sorted from them (not recorded which). These receptors all stem from a man younger than 30 who had mild COVID-19 (a few samples of this study predate the infection). The sample titles of this study are shuffled in the database, so cell type and time point are left out; the donor was told from shared clones.

The chain has TRBV6-5 and TRBJ1-3, with TRBD1 as a possible D gene (6 bases). CDR3 length equals 16 residues. From germline, CDR1 is MNHEY and CDR2 SVGAGI. Between the trimmed V and J ends, which lost 6 bases and 7 bases, there was a span of 22 bases. For the CDR3, the DNA is TGTGCCAGCAGGCGAAAGGGGGGGGCCGAAGGGAACACCATATATTTT. Residues: CASRRKGGAEGNTIYF.

The chain is built from TRBV10-3 and TRBJ2-5, with D maybe TRBD2 (5 bases). V was clipped by 6 bases and J by 5 bases, with 10 bases between them. Germline CDR1 ENHRY, CDR2 SYGVKD. This CDR3 has 12 residues. CDR3 amino acids: CAIRDSGETQYF. As DNA, the CDR3 is TGTGCCATCAGGGACTCCGGGGAGACCCAGTACTTC.

This clonotype came up a few times. V usage is TRBV5-1 and J usage is TRBJ2-3; D is ambiguous. The CDR3 contains 13 residues. Trimming removed 4 bases at V and 6 bases at J, with 12 bases between. Germline CDR1 and CDR2: SGHRS and YFSETQ. The CDR3 sequence: CASSKSLRDTQYF. CDR3 DNA sequence: TGCGCCAGCAGCAAGAGTCTCCGGGATACGCAGTATTTT.

The V gene is TRBV6-2 or TRBV6-3, the J gene TRBJ1-5; D gene uncertain. There are 17 residues in the CDR3. Looked up from germline, CDR1 is MNHEY and CDR2 is SVGEGT. V was cut by 2 bases and J by 5 bases, with 19 bases left in between. CDR3 DNA sequence: TGTGCCAGCAGTTACCCTGGACGGATGGGTTGGGATCAGCCCCAGCATTTT. Amino acid sequence: CASSYPGRMGWDQPQHF.

The V and J genes are TRBV6-1 and TRBJ2-3, with TRBD2 matching over 7 bases. The CDR3 loop spans 15 amino acids. The V gene's germline CDR1 is MNHNS and CDR2 SASEGT. Trimming cost V 7 bases and J 6 bases; bases outside gene matches: 13. In nucleotides, the CDR3 is TGTGCCAGCAAAGGTGAAGCGGGGCCGCAGGATACGCAGTATTTT. Amino acid sequence: CASKGEAGPQDTQYF.

The rearrangement links TRBV12-3 or TRBV12-4 to TRBJ2-5; maybe TRBD2 (7 bases). Trimming cost V 1 base and J 5 bases, with 11 bases left between them. The CDR3 has 14 amino acids. The CDR3 spells CASSLVRGAETQYF. CDR3 nucleotide sequence: TGTGCCAGCAGTTTAGTTCGGGGGGCGGAGACCCAGTACTTC.

This chain joins TRBV9 and TRBJ1-1, with a tentative D call TRBD1 (6 bases). Per germline, CDR1 SGDLS and CDR2 YYNGEE. CDR3 size: 14 residues. V was clipped by 3 bases and J by 11 bases, with 20 bases between them. The CDR3 sequence is CASSGGRSGVAAFF. The DNA for the CDR3 is TGTGCCAGCAGCGGAGGCAGGTCAGGGGTAGCCGCTTTCTTT.

This chain links TRBV6-5 with TRBJ2-7; D could derive from TRBD1 or TRBD2 (5 bases each). Germline CDR1 is MNHEY and CDR2 is SVGAGI. This CDR3 region has 15 residues. V gave up 5 bases and J gave up 2 bases, with 16 bases separating them. CDR3 amino acids: CASSRGSAGAYEQYF. The CDR3 DNA sequence: TGTGCCAGCAGTCGGGGCAGCGCGGGTGCCTACGAGCAGTACTTC.

The table lists this clonotype with a few counts. The chain uses TRBV24-1 and TRBJ1-1; D not certain. The CDR3 runs 13 residues. V lost 6 bases and J 4 bases, leaving 11 bases between the germline ends. CDR1 and CDR2 from the germline V gene are KGHDR and SFDVKD. This chain's CDR3 is CATSSYGFTEAFF. For the CDR3, the DNA is TGTGCCACCAGTTCCTACGGTTTCACTGAAGCTTTCTTT.